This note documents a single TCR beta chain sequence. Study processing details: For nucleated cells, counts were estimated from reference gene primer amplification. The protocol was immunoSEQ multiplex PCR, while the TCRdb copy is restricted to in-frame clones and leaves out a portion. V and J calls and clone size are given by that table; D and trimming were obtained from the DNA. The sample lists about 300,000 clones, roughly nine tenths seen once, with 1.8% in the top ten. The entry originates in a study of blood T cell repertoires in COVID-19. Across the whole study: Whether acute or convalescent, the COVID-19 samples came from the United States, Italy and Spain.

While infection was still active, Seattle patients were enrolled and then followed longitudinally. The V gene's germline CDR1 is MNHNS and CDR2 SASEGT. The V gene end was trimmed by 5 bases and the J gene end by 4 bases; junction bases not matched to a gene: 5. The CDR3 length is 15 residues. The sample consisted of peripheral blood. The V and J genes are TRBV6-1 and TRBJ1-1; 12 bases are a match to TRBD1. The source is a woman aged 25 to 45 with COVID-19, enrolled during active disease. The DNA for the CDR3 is TGTGCCAGCAGTACCGGGACAGGGGGCTTCACTGAAGCTTTCTTT. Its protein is CASSTGTGGFTEAFF.